This T cell receptor beta chain was profiled in a study of cytomegalovirus exposure and HLA in healthy donors. A word on this clone: Its cognate antigen is unknown.

Trimming cost V 3 bases and J 2 bases, with 7 bases left between them. This CDR3 is 13 amino acids long. Germline V CDR1 and CDR2: MNHNY, SVGAGI (reference sequence). Those who donated were healthy bone marrow donors. At collection, donors were nominally healthy, but unrecorded immune exposures were probable. Study-wide results and caveats: Among donors in an Asian-associated ancestry cluster, a later analysis reportedly found fewer N-insertions than the roughly 680-donor mean. With high specificity and sensitivity, the classifier reportedly diagnosed cytomegalovirus status.

PCR employed 60 Vbeta and 13 Jbeta primers. This table comes from immunoSEQ multiplex PCR, and its TCRdb copy is limited to in-frame clones, with some not included. The sample contains about 230,000 clones, over 75% of which appear only once. This rearrangement joins TRBV6-6 to TRBJ1-2, with D unresolved. Sequenced input: PBMCs. The TCR sequence derives from a boy between 10 and 17 years old in good health and CMV-seronegative. Here the CDR3 DNA reads TGTGCCAGCAGTTATACGGGGAACTATGGCTACACCTTC. This gives the protein CASSYTGNYGYTF.